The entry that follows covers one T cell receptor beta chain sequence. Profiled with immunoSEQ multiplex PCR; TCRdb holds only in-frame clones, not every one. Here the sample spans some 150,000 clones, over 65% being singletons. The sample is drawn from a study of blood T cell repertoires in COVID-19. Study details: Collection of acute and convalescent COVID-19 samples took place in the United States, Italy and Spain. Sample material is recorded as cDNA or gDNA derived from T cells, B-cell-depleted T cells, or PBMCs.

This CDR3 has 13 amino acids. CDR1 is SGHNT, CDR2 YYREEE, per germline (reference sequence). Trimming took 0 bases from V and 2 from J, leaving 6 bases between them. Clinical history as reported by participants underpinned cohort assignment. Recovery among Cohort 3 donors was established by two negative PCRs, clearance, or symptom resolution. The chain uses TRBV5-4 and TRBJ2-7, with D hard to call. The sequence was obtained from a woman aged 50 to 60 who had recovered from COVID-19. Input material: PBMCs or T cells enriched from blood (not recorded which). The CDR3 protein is CASSLDQTYEQYF. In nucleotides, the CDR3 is TGTGCCAGCAGCTTGGACCAGACCTACGAGCAGTACTTC.